This entry lists 24 T cell receptor beta chains sequenced from one sample in a study of blood T cell repertoires in COVID-19. TCRdb's table, derived via immunoSEQ multiplex PCR, lists solely in-frame clones and lacks some. The sample records fewer than 400,000 clones, approximately 86% being singletons. Sequenced input: peripheral blood. The source of these receptors is a human donor in a cohort sampled during active COVID-19.

This sequence joins TRBV11-2 and TRBJ2-1, with 11 nucleotides matching TRBD2. Germline V gives CDR1 SGHAT, CDR2 FQNNGV. The V and J ends lost 1 base and 5 bases, in that order; junction bases with no gene match: 7. The CDR3 totals 17 residues. The DNA for the CDR3 is TGTGCCAGCAGCTTAGCTGCAACTAGCGGGGGCCACAATGAGCAGTTCTTC. Translation gives CASSLAATSGGHNEQFF. The entire variable domain, with the rest obtained from reference TRBV11-2 and TRBJ2-1, is as follows: EAGVAQSPRYKIIEKRQSVAFWCNPISGHATLYWYQQILGQGPKLLIQFQNNGVVDDSQLPKDRFSAERLKGVDSTLKIQPAKLEDSAVYLCASSLAATSGGHNEQFFGPGTRLTVL.

The chain combines TRBV4-2 with TRBJ1-5; TRBD1 matches 7 bases. In germline, CDR1 is LGHNA, CDR2 YNFKEQ. After removal of 1 base from V and 5 bases from J, the junction contained 5 bases not matched to a gene. CDR3 length: 15 residues. The CDR3 sequence is CASSQVDREDQPQHF. For the CDR3, the DNA is TGTGCCAGCAGCCAAGTAGACAGGGAAGATCAGCCCCAGCATTTT.

The sample holds a few counts of this clone. The chain has TRBV3-1 (or the pseudogene TRBV3-2) and TRBJ1-5; 11 bases align to TRBD1. Trimming cost V 4 bases and J 5 bases; bases outside gene matches: 16. Per germline, CDR1 LGHDT and CDR2 YNNKEL (reference sequence). The CDR3 consists of 19 residues. DNA for the CDR3: TGTGCCAGCAGCCGCGAGGACAGGGGGCGAAACCCCCCTCATCAGCCCCAGCATTTT. It codes for CASSREDRGRNPPHQPQHF.

In this sample, this clone turned up once. This chain links TRBV3-1 (or the pseudogene TRBV3-2) with TRBJ2-3; 10 nucleotides align to TRBD2. With 4 bases clipped from V and 2 bases from J, the junction kept 9 bases outside the gene matches. Germline lookup yields CDR1 LGHDT and CDR2 YNNKEL (reference sequence). There are 17 residues in the CDR3. The CDR3 DNA reads TGTGCCAGCAGCCCCTTCGAACTAGCGGGATCCACAGATACGCAGTATTTT. This encodes CASSPFELAGSTDTQYF.

As DNA, the CDR3 is TGTGCCAGCAGCTTGGACAGGGGGCCTAACTATGGCTACACCTTC. Its translation: CASSLDRGPNYGYTF. This chain connects TRBV5-4 to TRBJ1-2, with 9 positions matching TRBD1. Per the germline V gene, CDR1 is SGHNT and CDR2 is YYREEE (reference sequence). J gave up 0 bases and V 0 bases, and 0 bases lay outside the gene matches. There are 15 residues in the CDR3.

V usage is TRBV9 and J usage is TRBJ2-1, with D unclear. CDR1 and CDR2 from the germline V gene are SGDLS and YYNGEE. V lost 5 bases to trimming and J lost 5 bases, with 20 bases between them. The CDR3 contains 16 residues. The CDR3 is CASSPTIRLQNNEQFF. CDR3 sequence (DNA): TGTGCCAGCAGTCCTACGATTAGACTGCAAAACAATGAGCAGTTCTTC. The entire variable domain, with the rest obtained from reference TRBV9 and TRBJ2-1, is as follows: DSGVTQTPKHLITATGQRVTLRCSPRSGDLSVYWYQQSLDQGLQFLIQYYNGEERAKGNILERFSAQQFPDLHSELNLSSLELGDSALYFCASSPTIRLQNNEQFFGPGTRLTVL.

This chain connects TRBV12-3 or TRBV12-4 to TRBJ2-7; 7 nucleotides match TRBD1. The J segment lost 6 bases and the V segment lost 7 bases, leaving 9 bases of the junction unmatched. This CDR3 comprises 13 residues. CDR3 in DNA: TGTGCCAGCACAAGACAGGGATCGGGCGAGCAGTACTTC. This codes for CASTRQGSGEQYF.

This chain uses TRBV3-1 (or the pseudogene TRBV3-2) with TRBJ2-2, with D perhaps matching TRBD1 (5 bases). Trimming removed 3 bases from V and 7 bases from J, with 12 bases in between. Germline CDR1 and CDR2: LGHDT and YNNKEL (reference sequence). This CDR3 has 14 residues. For the CDR3, the DNA is TGTGCCAGCAGCCACGGACAAGGCGGCGGGGAGCTGTTTTTT. Translation: CASSHGQGGGELFF.

The chain employs TRBV29-1 and TRBJ2-7; 10 bases match TRBD1. Per germline, CDR1 SQVTM and CDR2 ANQGSEA. The ends lost 1 base at V and 3 bases at J; junction bases unmatched: 6. The CDR3 extends over 15 amino acids. The CDR3 DNA is TGCAGCGTTGAAGCCCGACAGGGGGCGGACTACGAGCAGTACTTC. It yields the protein CSVEARQGADYEQYF.

The CDR3 here is CASSVGASGSTTDTQYF. Here the CDR3 DNA reads TGTGCCAGCAGCGTAGGGGCTAGCGGGAGTACCACAGATACGCAGTATTTT. This chain joins TRBV9 and TRBJ2-3, with 10 bases identical to TRBD2. The CDR3 is 17 residues long. Germline lookup yields CDR1 SGDLS and CDR2 YYNGEE. The J segment lost 2 bases and the V segment lost 0 bases, leaving 6 bases of the junction unmatched.

This clone was counted a few times. The chain joins TRBV4-2 to TRBJ1-4; TRBD1 might be the D (5 bases). This CDR3 region has 16 residues. Trimming removed 0 bases from V and 8 bases from J, with 16 bases in between. Germline values: CDR1 LGHNA, CDR2 YNFKEQ. CDR3 residues: CASSQDYAEGEEKLFF. The CDR3 coding sequence is TGTGCCAGCAGCCAAGATTATGCGGAAGGGGAAGAAAAACTGTTTTTT.

CDR3 DNA: TGTGCCAGCTCACCCCCACAGGGAACGCAGTCACATAGCAATCAGCCCCAGCATTTT. Its translation is CASSPPQGTQSHSNQPQHF. The V and J genes are TRBV18 and TRBJ1-5; TRBD1 is a possible D gene (6 bases). Trimming removed 3 bases at V and 0 bases at J, with 21 bases between. The CDR3 spans 19 residues. From germline, CDR1 is KGHSH and CDR2 LQKENI. The full variable domain, with the rest looked up from reference TRBV18 and TRBJ1-5, is NAGVMQNPRHLVRRRGQEARLRCSPMKGHSHVYWYRQLPEEGLKFMVYLQKENIIDESGMPKERFSAEFPKEGPSILRIQQVVRGDSAAYFCASSPPQGTQSHSNQPQHFGDGTRLSIL.

The count of this clone is one. The genes are TRBV28 and TRBJ1-4, with 8 bases lining up with TRBD1. Germline-derived CDR1 and CDR2 are MDHEN and SYDVKM. This CDR3 is 14 amino acids long. With V trimmed by 8 bases and J by 6 bases, 8 bases remained unmatched. Here the CDR3 DNA reads TGTGCCAGCCTTTCTGGACAGGGAGATGAAAAACTGTTTTTT. Amino acid sequence: CASLSGQGDEKLFF.

The rearrangement uses TRBV19 and TRBJ1-1, with 9 bases aligning to TRBD1. Looked up from germline, CDR1 is LNHDA and CDR2 is SQIVND (reference sequence). V gave up 5 bases and J gave up 6 bases; unmatched junction bases: 7. The length of the CDR3 is 14 residues. The CDR3 coding sequence is TGTGCCAGTAGTCTTACAGGGGGCCGCGCTGAAGCTTTCTTT. Translating it yields CASSLTGGRAEAFF.

This CDR3 reads CSASELLQRGLANYNEQFF. The CDR3 DNA reads as TGCAGTGCTAGTGAACTTCTTCAAAGGGGCTTAGCAAACTACAATGAGCAGTTCTTC. The rearrangement uses TRBV20-1 and TRBJ2-1, with D possibly TRBD1 on 5 matching bases. This CDR3 contains 19 residues. V was cut by 3 bases and J by 3 bases, with 27 bases left in between. The germline V gene has CDR1 DFQATT and CDR2 SNEGSKA (reference sequence).

This clone is a singleton in its sample. The V gene is TRBV30, the J gene TRBJ2-7, with 8 positions matching TRBD1. CDR3 length equals 14 residues. J gave up 6 bases and V 2 bases, and 9 bases lay outside the gene matches. Germline V CDR1 and CDR2: GTSNPN, SVGIG (reference sequence). CDR3 sequence: CAWSRGQGAREQYF. The CDR3, as DNA: TGTGCCTGGAGTAGGGGGCAGGGGGCCCGCGAGCAGTACTTC.

The rearrangement links TRBV19 to TRBJ1-5; 8 bases are a match to TRBD1. The CDR3 contains 13 residues. CDR1 is LNHDA and CDR2 is SQIVND in the germline V gene (reference sequence). V lost 10 bases, J lost 5 bases, and 7 bases stayed unmatched. CDR3 loop: CAISDRGYQPQHF. The CDR3 nucleotides are TGTGCCATTTCCGACAGGGGTTATCAGCCCCAGCATTTT.

Details on this clone: The junction does not match germline at one end; this may be a read error. The rearrangement joins TRBV7-7 to TRBJ2-1; a possible D gene is TRBD1 (6 bases). CDR3 length: 14 amino acids. Germline CDR1 SSHAT, CDR2 FNYEAQ (reference sequence). The CDR3 DNA follows: TGTGCTAGCAGCCTCCGTGCACAGGGCAGTGAGCAGTTCTTC. It specifies CASSLRAQGSEQFF.

The CDR3 spells CASQEGAINYGYTF. CDR3 bases: TGTGCCAGTCAGGAGGGGGCCATCAACTATGGCTACACCTTC. V usage is TRBV7-9 and J usage is TRBJ1-2; 7 nucleotides match TRBD1. The CDR3 consists of 14 residues. From germline, CDR1 is SEHNR and CDR2 FQNEAQ (reference sequence). V lost 9 bases and J lost 2; bases outside the gene matches: 9.

The rearrangement links TRBV30 to TRBJ1-3; D ambiguous. Germline V gene sequence: CDR1 GTSNPN, CDR2 SVGIG (reference sequence). The V and J ends lost 0 bases and 0 bases respectively, with 9 bases between them. The CDR3 spans 15 residues. The CDR3 DNA reads as TGTGCCTGGAGTGTGATACAAAACTCTGGAAACACCATATATTTT. This sequence encodes CAWSVIQNSGNTIYF. The full variable domain, rest sourced from reference TRBV30 and TRBJ1-3, is SQTIHQWPATLVQPVGSPLSLECTVEGTSNPNLYWYRQAAGRGLQLLFYSVGIGQISSEVPQNLSASRPQDRQFILSSKKLLLSDSGFYLCAWSVIQNSGNTIYFGEGSWLTVV.

The chain combines TRBV5-6 with TRBJ1-5, with 7 bases matching TRBD1. There are 15 residues in the CDR3. Trimming took 4 bases from V and 6 from J; bases not matched to a gene: 10. Germline CDR1 is SGHDT and CDR2 is YYEEEE. The DNA for the CDR3 is TGTGCCAGCAGCCCAGGTCCCCAGGGGGGTCAGCCCCAGCATTTT. Protein: CASSPGPQGGQPQHF.

The rearrangement links TRBV6-5 to TRBJ1-1; D is unresolved. The germline V gene has CDR1 MNHEY and CDR2 SVGAGI. This CDR3 is 11 amino acids long. Trimming shortened V by 7 bases and J by 6 bases, and 9 bases separated the two germline ends. The CDR3 nucleotides are TGTGCCAGCATTGGCGGGGCTGAAGCTTTCTTT. Translating gives CASIGGAEAFF.

V is TRBV19 and J is TRBJ2-2; 9 bases align to TRBD1. The J segment lost 4 bases and the V segment lost 6 bases, leaving 3 bases of the junction unmatched. This CDR3 has 14 residues. CDR1 and CDR2 from the germline V gene are LNHDA and SQIVND (reference sequence). The CDR3 sequence is CASRTTGGTGELFF. For the CDR3, the DNA is TGTGCCAGTAGAACGACAGGGGGCACCGGGGAGCTGTTTTTT.

The chain has TRBV12-3 or TRBV12-4 and TRBJ1-1; no firm D call. CDR3 length equals 13 residues. V shed 5 bases and J shed 0 bases, with 7 bases lying between them. The CDR3 spells CASSPTVNTEAFF. The DNA of the CDR3 is TGTGCCAGCAGTCCTACGGTGAACACTGAAGCTTTCTTT.